Below are 18 T cell receptor beta chains sequenced from a single sample in a study of T-cell memory formation after mild COVID-19. TCRdb re-derived calls from the 5' RACE reads in MiXCR, one entry per CDR3 protein. The table shows under 300,000 distinct CDR3 sequences, with 8% to 10% occurring only once. Input material: PBMCs or a T cell subset sorted from them (not recorded which). The receptors were gathered from a man aged 18 to 29 who had mild COVID-19 (a few samples of this study predate the infection). Cell type and time point are not known.

This chain uses TRBV7-3 with TRBJ1-1, with a tentative D call TRBD1 (6 bases). This CDR3 region has 15 residues. V dropped 2 bases and J dropped 0 bases, with 10 bases sitting between them. Germline values: CDR1 SGHTA, CDR2 FQGTGA. CDR3 nucleotides: TGTGCCAGCAGCTTATACGGGGGCTTGAACACTGAAGCTTTCTTT. It specifies CASSLYGGLNTEAFF.

This clonotype came up a few times. The rearrangement joins TRBV6-1 to TRBJ1-1; 8 nucleotides agree with TRBD1. Germline values: CDR1 MNHNS, CDR2 SASEGT. Losses at the gene ends were 7 bases for V and 5 bases for J; bases not matched to a gene: 6. CDR3 length: 13 residues. CDR3 nucleotide sequence: TGTGCCAGCACTCTGACAGGGGAGACTGAAGCTTTCTTT. It encodes CASTLTGETEAFF.

This clonotype was found many times. The chain has TRBV6-5 and TRBJ2-7; the match to TRBD2 covers 10 bases. The CDR3 has 16 residues. The germline gives CDR1 MNHEY, CDR2 SVGAGI. Trimming removed 4 bases from V and 3 bases from J; junction bases left unmatched: 9. The CDR3 loop reads CASSSSSAGGRYEQYV. The CDR3 DNA reads TGTGCCAGCAGTTCCTCCTCAGCGGGGGGGCGCTACGAGCAGTACGTC.

This clonotype has only a few counts. The rearrangement uses TRBV12-3 or TRBV12-4 and TRBJ1-2; 8 bases are a match to TRBD1. The V and J ends lost 6 bases and 2 bases, in that order; junction bases with no gene match: 5. This CDR3 comprises 14 residues. In nucleotides, the CDR3 is TGTGCCAGCAGGGGGACAGGAAAGAACTATGGCTACACCTTC. Protein: CASRGTGKNYGYTF.

The V and J genes are TRBV6-6 and TRBJ2-5; the match to TRBD2 covers 8 bases. The CDR3 consists of 15 residues. The germline CDR1 and CDR2 sequences are MNHNY and SVGAGI (reference sequence). Trimming at V came to 6 bases and at J to 4 bases, leaving 10 bases not matched to a gene. The CDR3 nucleotides read TGTGCCAGCAGATCACCCGGCGGACTAGCAGAGACCCAGTACTTC. This encodes CASRSPGGLAETQYF.

This clonotype was seen only a few times. The chain employs TRBV7-2 and TRBJ2-5, with 7 bases fitting TRBD2. Losses at the gene ends were 5 bases for V and 2 bases for J; bases not matched to a gene: 8. The CDR3 runs 15 residues. Germline-derived CDR1 and CDR2 are SGHTA and FQGNSA. DNA of the CDR3: TGTGCCAGCAGCAGCGGGACTATCGTACAAGAGACCCAGTACTTC. Translation gives CASSSGTIVQETQYF.

This clonotype was seen more than once but under ten times. The chain recombines TRBV19 with TRBJ2-7; D remains unclear. CDR3 size: 13 residues. V lost 1 base, J lost 3 bases, and 7 bases lay in between. CDR1 is LNHDA, CDR2 SQIVND, per germline (reference sequence). CDR3 residues: CASSIGQIYEQYF. The DNA of the CDR3 is TGTGCCAGTAGTATAGGCCAGATCTACGAGCAGTACTTC.

The genes are TRBV5-1 and TRBJ2-7; maybe TRBD2 (6 bases). Germline CDR1 SGHRS, CDR2 YFSETQ. There are 14 residues in the CDR3. The V end was cut by 4 bases, the J end by 3 bases, with 14 bases between. The CDR3 is CASSRRAEGYEQYF. CDR3 sequence (DNA): TGCGCCAGCAGCCGGAGGGCCGAAGGCTACGAGCAGTACTTC.

This clonotype was picked up many times. The rearrangement links TRBV27 to TRBJ1-1; unclear D gene. Trimming removed 5 bases from V and 3 bases from J, with 16 bases in between. From germline, CDR1 is MNHEY and CDR2 SMNVEV (reference sequence). The CDR3 covers 15 residues. The CDR3 protein is CASSLSQIGYTEAFF. CDR3 nucleotide sequence: TGTGCCAGCAGTCTCAGCCAGATAGGGTACACTGAAGCTTTCTTT.

This clonotype was seen a handful of times. The chain links TRBV4-3 to TRBJ2-1, with D possibly TRBD2 on 6 matching bases. The CDR3 is made up of 14 amino acids. Germline loops: CDR1 LGHNA, CDR2 YSLEER. Trimming removed 0 bases at V and 7 bases at J, with 10 bases between. CDR3 DNA: TGCGCCAGCAGCCAAGATCGGGGGAAGAATGAGCAGTTCTTC. As protein: CASSQDRGKNEQFF.

This clonotype has a count of ten or more. The chain links TRBV7-8 to TRBJ2-2, with 12 bases lining up with TRBD2. The CDR3 extends over 16 amino acids. Germline CDR1 and CDR2: SGHVS and FQNEAQ. V lost 5 bases and J lost 6; bases outside the gene matches: 7. For the CDR3, the DNA is TGTGCCAGCAGCCAACTAGCGGGGGGTTCCTCCGGGGAGCTGTTTTTT. It is translated as CASSQLAGGSSGELFF.

CDR3 region: CASSLMAQGGNTIYF. The CDR3 region has the DNA TGTGCCAGCAGTTTAATGGCGCAGGGTGGAAACACCATATATTTT. The chain carries TRBV12-3 or TRBV12-4 and TRBJ1-3; D may be TRBD1 (5 bases). The CDR3 is made up of 15 amino acids. V gave up 2 bases and J gave up 3 bases, with 11 bases separating them.

V gene TRBV4-1 combines with J gene TRBJ1-1; possible D gene TRBD1, 5 bases. The V gene's germline CDR1 is MGHRA and CDR2 YSYEKL. The CDR3 is 16 amino acids. V lost 0 bases and J lost 7, with 18 bases in between. The CDR3 spells CASSQDSSRELGEAFF. DNA for the CDR3: TGCGCCAGCAGCCAAGATAGTAGCAGGGAGCTGGGTGAAGCTTTCTTT.

This clonotype was seen more than once but under ten times. This chain connects TRBV5-4 to TRBJ2-5, with D perhaps given as TRBD1 or TRBD2 (5 bases each). Germline V gives CDR1 SGHNT, CDR2 YYREEE (reference sequence). With 3 bases removed from V and 5 bases from J, the gap between germline ends came to 17 bases. CDR3 length: 15 amino acids. CDR3 region: CASSSRDAHRETQYF. In nucleotides, the CDR3 is TGTGCCAGCAGCTCACGGGACGCCCACAGGGAGACCCAGTACTTC.

The chain employs TRBV4-2 and TRBJ2-3; TRBD2 matches at 7 bases. After removal of 0 bases from V and 3 bases from J, the junction contained 6 bases not matched to a gene. Germline V CDR1 and CDR2: LGHNA, YNFKEQ. The CDR3 is 16 residues long. CDR3 sequence: CASSQDGLADTDTQYF. CDR3 nucleotide sequence: TGTGCCAGCAGCCAAGATGGGCTAGCGGATACAGATACGCAGTATTTT.

The V and J genes are TRBV5-4 and TRBJ1-2, with a weak D call TRBD1 (6 bases). Deletions cut 0 bases from V and 5 bases from J, with 14 bases between. Germline V gene lookup returns CDR1 SGHNT and CDR2 YYREEE (reference sequence). This CDR3 is 15 amino acids long. Here the CDR3 reads CASSLAGGMSYGYTF. The CDR3, as DNA: TGTGCCAGCAGCTTGGCCGGGGGCATGTCTTATGGCTACACCTTC.

The table lists this clonotype with many counts. The chain recombines TRBV12-5 with TRBJ2-7, with D unresolved. Germline assignment: CDR1 LGHNT and CDR2 FRNRAP. The CDR3 has 12 residues. V lost 3 bases and J lost 5, with 8 bases in between. The CDR3 spells CASGFRLDEQYF. The CDR3 DNA reads as TGTGCTAGTGGTTTTAGGTTGGACGAGCAGTACTTC.

This chain connects TRBV10-3 to TRBJ2-6; 7 bases align to TRBD1. The J segment lost 3 bases and the V segment lost 7 bases, leaving 6 bases of the junction unmatched. There are 15 residues in the CDR3. CDR1 and CDR2 (germline): ENHRY, SYGVKD. Here the CDR3 DNA reads TGTGCCATCACTGCAGGGGGTCGTGGGGCCAACGTCCTGACTTTC. Translated: CAITAGGRGANVLTF.